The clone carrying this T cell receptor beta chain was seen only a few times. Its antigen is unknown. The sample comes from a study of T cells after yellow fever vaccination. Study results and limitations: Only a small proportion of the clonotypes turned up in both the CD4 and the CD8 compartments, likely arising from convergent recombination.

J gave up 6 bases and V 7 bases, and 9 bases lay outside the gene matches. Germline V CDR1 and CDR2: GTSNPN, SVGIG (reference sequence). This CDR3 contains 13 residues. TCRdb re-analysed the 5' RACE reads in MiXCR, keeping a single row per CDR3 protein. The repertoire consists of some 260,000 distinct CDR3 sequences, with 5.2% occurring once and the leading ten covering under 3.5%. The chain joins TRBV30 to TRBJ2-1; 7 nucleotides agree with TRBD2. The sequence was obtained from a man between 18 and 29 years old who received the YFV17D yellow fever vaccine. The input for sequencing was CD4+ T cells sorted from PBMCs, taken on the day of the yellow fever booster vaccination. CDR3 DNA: TGTGCCTTTCCCCGGCGGGGGTTCAATGAGCAGTTCTTC. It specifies CAFPRRGFNEQFF.